Listed here is a single T cell receptor beta chain. The antigen is not known. The data were produced by immunoSEQ multiplex PCR, yet TCRdb's version contains in-frame clones alone and is incomplete. Here the sample spans approximately 100,000 clones, about 90% being singletons. These data come from a study of T cell responses to AZD1222 COVID-19 vaccine. General study findings and limits: Repertoires in all cases were sampled only once the peak T cell response had passed. Per reports, nearly half of all spike-specific TCRs target regions that are unmutated in variants. Recipients of two AZD1222 doses showed rising Spike-specific TCR breadth and depth.

In germline, CDR1 is PRHDT, CDR2 FYEKMQ (reference sequence). The CDR3 has 18 amino acids. Trimming took 6 bases from V and 0 from J, leaving 21 bases between them. Second doses at about 4 or about 12 weeks were pooled. The sample consisted of peripheral blood, taken 28 days after the second AZD1222 dose. This chain uses TRBV13 with TRBJ1-3; D is undetermined. This receptor was obtained from an adult who received the AZD1222 COVID-19 vaccine. This CDR3 reads CASSVERFGRSSGNTIYF. The CDR3 DNA sequence: TGTGCCAGCAGTGTAGAGCGTTTCGGGCGGAGCTCTGGAAACACCATATATTTT.